This passage covers 15 T cell receptor beta chains from one sample sequenced in a study of OX40 agonist ivuxolimab in advanced cancers. Libraries were prepared by immunoSEQ multiplex PCR; TCRdb keeps only in-frame clonotypes and omits some of them. Of around 72,000 clones in the sample, 80% to 95% were seen once. This sample comprised CD4+ or CD8+ T cells sorted from blood, obtained in a trial of the OX40 agonist ivuxolimab. These receptors came from an adult with an advanced solid tumor such as melanoma, head and neck, liver or kidney cancer.

This sequence joins TRBV5-1 and TRBJ1-4, with D uncertain. This CDR3 comprises 15 residues. Germline CDR1 and CDR2: SGHRS and YFSETQ. The V gene lost 0 bases and the J gene lost 2 bases, with 8 bases spanning the gap. CDR3 loop: CASSLGGQTNEKLFF. For the CDR3, the DNA is TGCGCCAGCAGCTTGGGAGGCCAGACTAATGAAAAACTGTTTTTT.

The rearrangement uses TRBV7-6 and TRBJ2-7; TRBD1 agrees at 8 bases. V lost 7 bases to trimming and J lost 6 bases; unmatched junction nucleotides: 11. Germline V gene sequence: CDR1 SGHVS, CDR2 FNYEAQ. The CDR3 is 14 residues long. The CDR3, as DNA: TGTGCCAGCAACCCACAGGGGGAGAGGGGCGAGCAGTACTTC. Amino acids: CASNPQGERGEQYF.

CDR3 nucleotides: TGTGCCTGGAGTTCGTGGTACGAGCAGTACTTC. Translated, it gives CAWSSWYEQYF. The chain links TRBV30 to TRBJ2-7; D gene unclear. Per the germline V gene, CDR1 is GTSNPN and CDR2 is SVGIG (reference sequence). V shed 2 bases and J shed 4 bases, with 6 bases lying between them. CDR3 length equals 11 residues. Looking up the rest from reference TRBV30 and TRBJ2-7 gives the full variable domain: SQTIHQWPATLVQPVGSPLSLECTVEGTSNPNLYWYRQAAGRGLQLLFYSVGIGQISSEVPQNLSASRPQDRQFILSSKKLLLSDSGFYLCAWSSWYEQYFGPGTRLTVT.

This clone appeared once. The rearrangement uses TRBV28 and TRBJ2-7; TRBD1 might be the D (6 bases). The V end lost 6 bases, the J end lost 6 bases, and 15 bases lay between the germline ends. Per the germline V gene, CDR1 is MDHEN and CDR2 is SYDVKM. This CDR3 has 13 residues. Written as DNA, the CDR3 is TGTGCCAGCAGAAACGCAGGGGCAACCGAGCAGTACTTC. Amino acids: CASRNAGATEQYF.

This rearrangement joins TRBV2 to TRBJ2-6, with unresolved D. The V gene lost 5 bases and the J gene lost 0 bases, with 8 bases spanning the gap. The CDR3 is made up of 15 amino acids. Germline V CDR1 and CDR2: SNHLY, FYNNEI. As DNA, the CDR3 is TGTGCCAGCAGTCTGGAGAGCTCTGGGGCCAACGTCCTGACTTTC. This sequence encodes CASSLESSGANVLTF.

The CDR3 here is CASSPRSGDTEAFF. The CDR3 region has the DNA TGTGCCAGCAGCCCGAGGTCTGGGGACACTGAAGCTTTCTTT. The chain joins TRBV7-2 to TRBJ1-1; no clear D gene. This CDR3 has 14 amino acids. Trimming left V 5 bases short and J 3 bases short, with 13 bases between. The germline CDR1 and CDR2 sequences are SGHTA and FQGNSA. The full variable domain, in which reference TRBV7-2 and TRBJ1-1 provide the parts outside the CDR3, is GAGVSQSPSNKVTEKGKDVELRCDPISGHTALYWYRQSLGQGLEFLIYFQGNSAPDKSGLPSDRFSAERTGGSVSTLTIQRTQQEDSAVYLCASSPRSGDTEAFFGQGTRLTVV.

J is TRBJ2-3 and V is TRBV28; 8 bases are a match to TRBD2. The CDR3 runs to 15 residues. The germline gives CDR1 MDHEN, CDR2 SYDVKM. The CDR3 nucleotides are TGTGGGAGCCAGCGGGAGACCCTTGGCACAGATACGCAGTATTTT. It specifies CGSQRETLGTDTQYF.

V gene TRBV5-4 combines with J gene TRBJ2-3; TRBD2 matches at 12 bases. V lost 4 bases and J lost 5; bases outside the gene matches: 5. Germline V gene lookup returns CDR1 SGHNT and CDR2 YYREEE (reference sequence). The CDR3 is 15 residues long. CDR3 in amino acids: CASSVRLAGVDTQYF. As DNA, the CDR3 is TGTGCCAGCAGCGTCAGACTAGCGGGAGTAGATACGCAGTATTTT.

This clone has a single count. CDR3 protein: CASRETSGSPYEQYF. CDR3 nucleotide sequence: TGTGCCAGCAGGGAGACTAGCGGGTCCCCCTACGAGCAGTACTTC. The chain combines TRBV7-2 with TRBJ2-7, with 10 bases that match TRBD2. The CDR3 spans 15 residues. Germline CDR1 is SGHTA and CDR2 is FQGNSA. The J segment lost 2 bases and the V segment lost 6 bases, leaving 7 bases of the junction unmatched.

The gene calls are TRBV2 and TRBJ2-7, with D maybe TRBD2 (5 bases). This CDR3 is 11 amino acids long. Germline CDR1 reads SNHLY; CDR2 reads FYNNEI. Trimming took 8 bases from V and 6 from J, leaving 11 bases between them. The CDR3 here is CASRRGGEQYF. In DNA form, the CDR3 reads TGTGCCAGCCGCCGGGGTGGCGAGCAGTACTTC.

The chain couples TRBV18 to TRBJ1-1; D call uncertain. The V and J ends lost 2 bases and 1 base respectively, with 8 bases between them. The V gene's germline CDR1 is KGHSH and CDR2 LQKENI. This CDR3 region has 14 residues. The CDR3 region has the DNA TGTGCCAGCTCACCATTGGACGAGAACACTGAAGCTTTCTTT. It codes for CASSPLDENTEAFF.

The gene calls are TRBV7-3 and TRBJ2-7; 7 nucleotides line up with TRBD1. The V and J ends lost 4 bases and 5 bases, in that order; junction bases with no gene match: 8. Germline values: CDR1 SGHTA, CDR2 FQGTGA. The CDR3 covers 14 residues. This chain's CDR3 is CASSSQGSKHEQYF. The CDR3 region has the DNA TGTGCCAGCAGCTCACAGGGGAGCAAACACGAGCAGTACTTC.

The chain joins TRBV7-3 to TRBJ2-2; unclear D gene. Trimming pared 5 bases from V and 5 bases from J, leaving 18 bases between. The germline CDR1 and CDR2 sequences are SGHTA and FQGTGA. This CDR3 region has 16 residues. The chain's CDR3 is CASSPWGGVETGELFF. Written as DNA, the CDR3 is TGTGCCAGCAGCCCTTGGGGTGGGGTCGAAACCGGGGAGCTGTTTTTT.

This clone has only one observation. The V call is TRBV5-1, the J call TRBJ2-1; D call uncertain. This CDR3 is 16 amino acids long. V lost 4 bases and J lost 7, with 21 bases in between. CDR1 and CDR2 (germline): SGHRS, YFSETQ. Here the CDR3 DNA reads TGCGCCAGCAGCCCTACAGCAGAGAGCATTTGGAATGAGCAGTTCTTC. This translates into CASSPTAESIWNEQFF.

The rearrangement links TRBV7-8 to TRBJ2-5, with D perhaps TRBD1 (5 bases). The CDR3 is 16 amino acids. With 5 bases removed from V and 12 bases from J, the gap between germline ends came to 28 bases. The germline gives CDR1 SGHVS, CDR2 FQNEAQ. CDR3 DNA: TGTGCCAGCAGCCCTTACAGGCTAGGCGTCCGTGAAGGGAAGTACTTC. Residues: CASSPYRLGVREGKYF.